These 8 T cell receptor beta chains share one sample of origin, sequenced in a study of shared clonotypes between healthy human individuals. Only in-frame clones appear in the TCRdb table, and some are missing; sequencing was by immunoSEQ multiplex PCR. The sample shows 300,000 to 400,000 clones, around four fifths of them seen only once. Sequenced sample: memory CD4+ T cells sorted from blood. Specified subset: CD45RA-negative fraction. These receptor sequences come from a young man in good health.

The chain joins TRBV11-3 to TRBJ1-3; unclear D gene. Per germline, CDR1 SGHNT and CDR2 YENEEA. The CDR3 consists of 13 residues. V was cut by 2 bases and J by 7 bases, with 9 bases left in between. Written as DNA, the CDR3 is TGTGCCAGCAGCTTACAGTCTCGGAACACCATATATTTT. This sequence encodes CASSLQSRNTIYF.

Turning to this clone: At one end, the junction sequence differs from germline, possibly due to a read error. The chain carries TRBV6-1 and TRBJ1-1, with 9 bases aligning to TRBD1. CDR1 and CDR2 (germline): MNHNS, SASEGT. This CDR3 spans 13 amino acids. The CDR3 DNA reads TGTGCCAGCAGTGGGGACAGGGACACTGAAGCTTCCTTT. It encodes CASSGDRDTEASF.

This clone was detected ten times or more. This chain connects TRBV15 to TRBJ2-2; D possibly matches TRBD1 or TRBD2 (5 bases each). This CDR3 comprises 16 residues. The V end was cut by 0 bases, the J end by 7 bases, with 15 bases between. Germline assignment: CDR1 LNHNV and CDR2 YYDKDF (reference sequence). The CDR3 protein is CATSRDRGQGGGELFF. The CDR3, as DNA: TGTGCCACCAGCAGAGATCGAGGGCAGGGCGGCGGGGAGCTGTTTTTT.

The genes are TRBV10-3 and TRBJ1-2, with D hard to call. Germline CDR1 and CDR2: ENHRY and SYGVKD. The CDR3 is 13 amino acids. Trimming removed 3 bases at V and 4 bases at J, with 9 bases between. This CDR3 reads CAISEGQIYGYTF. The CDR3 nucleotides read TGTGCCATCAGTGAAGGGCAGATCTATGGCTACACCTTC.

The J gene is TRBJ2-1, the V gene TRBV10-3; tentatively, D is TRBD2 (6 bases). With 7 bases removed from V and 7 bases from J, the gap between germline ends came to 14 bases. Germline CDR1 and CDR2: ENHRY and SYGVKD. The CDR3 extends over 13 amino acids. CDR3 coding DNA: TGTGCCATCACCGGGACTGGGAAGAATGAGCAGTTCTTC. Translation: CAITGTGKNEQFF.

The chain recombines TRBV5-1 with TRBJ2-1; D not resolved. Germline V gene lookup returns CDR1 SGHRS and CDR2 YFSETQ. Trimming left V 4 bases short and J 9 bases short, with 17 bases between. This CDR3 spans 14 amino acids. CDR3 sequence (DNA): TGCGCCAGCAGCCTCCCACTGGTATCCGGTGAGCAGTTCTTC. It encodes CASSLPLVSGEQFF.

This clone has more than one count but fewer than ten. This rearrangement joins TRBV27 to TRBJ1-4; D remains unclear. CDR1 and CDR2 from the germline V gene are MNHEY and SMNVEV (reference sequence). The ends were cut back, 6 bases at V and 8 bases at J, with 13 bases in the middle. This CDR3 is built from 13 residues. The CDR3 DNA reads TGTGCCAGCAGCCGGAGAACCCAGGAAAAACTGTTTTTT. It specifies CASSRRTQEKLFF.

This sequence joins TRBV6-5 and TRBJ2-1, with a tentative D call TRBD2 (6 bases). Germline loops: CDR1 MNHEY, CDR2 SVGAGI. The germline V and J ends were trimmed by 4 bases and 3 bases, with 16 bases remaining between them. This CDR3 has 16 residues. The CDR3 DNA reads TGTGCCAGCAGTTCCTTTAATAGCGGCAACTACAATGAGCAGTTCTTC. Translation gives CASSSFNSGNYNEQFF.